These T cell receptor beta chains were read from a single sample in a study of blood T cells in healthy people across ages. TCRdb ran MiXCR on the 5' RACE reads and lists one entry per CDR3 protein. The sample includes about 1.4 million distinct CDR3 sequences, around 55% of them seen just once. Sequenced material: blood. The receptors derive from a man between 18 and 35 years old in good health. Each CDR3 is given without its conserved first and last residue.

TRBJ2-1 | TRBV4-3 | ASSQDWEGRTYNEQF
- | TRBV20-1 | SAVGHHSYEQY
TRBJ2-7 | TRBV21-1 | ASTRRGNTRDSYEQY
TRBJ1-5 | TRBV25-1 | ASSGGGQQPQH
TRBJ1-1 | TRBV29-1 | SARGQWSNRNTEAF
TRBJ1-4 | TRBV6-5 | ASSYQGTPNEKLF
TRBJ2-4 | TRBV6-5 | ASKGIWGAQTDTQY
TRBJ2-5 | TRBV2 | ASNTLRDQETQY
TRBJ2-1 | TRBV4-1 | ASSYHGGEYNEQF
TRBJ2-5 | TRBV7-6 | ASSWPQETQY
TRBJ2-5 | TRBV29-1 | SVPWAAGETQY
TRBJ2-1 | TRBV2 | ASSQDLISKQF
TRBJ2-3 | TRBV14 | ASSQDMGGSPDTQY
TRBJ1-1 | TRBV29-1 | SASRARMSMNTEAF
TRBJ1-2 | TRBV12-3/TRBV12-4 | ASSSLVTPNYGYT
TRBJ1-5 | TRBV6-1 | ASSSTGGKGNQPQH
TRBJ2-7 | TRBV15 | ATSRGGAVGSYEQY
TRBJ1-2 | TRBV6-2/TRBV6-3 | ASNSQGFDYGYT
- | TRBV20-1 | SARDSIPYEQY
TRBJ2-7 | TRBV11-2 | ASSATPTYEQY
TRBJ1-6 | TRBV14 | ASGDPEGNSPLH
TRBJ2-7 | TRBV27 | ASRRGVGSYEQY
TRBJ2-1 | TRBV30 | ARSSTINFEQF
TRBJ2-2 | TRBV18 | ASPQPSGGFNTGELF
- | TRBV5-1 | ASSSQGGGGYEQY
TRBJ1-4 | TRBV7-9 | ASSRVLQGQSNEKLF
TRBJ1-5 | TRBV12-3/TRBV12-4 | ASSTSDGQPQH
TRBJ2-7 | TRBV6-5 | ASNPTGVGEQY
TRBJ2-1 | TRBV29-1 | SAGPRLRESNEQF
TRBJ1-6 | TRBV12-3/TRBV12-4 | ASSLGPPGTLNSPLH
TRBJ2-3 | TRBV15 | ATSRERGPTDTQY
TRBJ1-1 | TRBV7-8 | ASSHDAGAAF
TRBJ2-4 | TRBV5-1 | ASSPERDPAKNIQY
TRBJ1-3 | TRBV21-1 | ASSPPRAYTIY
TRBJ1-1 | TRBV15 | ATSRDRDAF
TRBJ1-3 | TRBV29-1 | SVGEGGSGNTIY
TRBJ1-2 | TRBV2 | ASIVQVYGYT
TRBJ2-3 | TRBV11-2 | ASSPRARGGGLREITDTQY
TRBJ2-3 | TRBV10-1 | ASSIGTSTDTQY
TRBJ2-1 | TRBV20-1 | SARGPIGEQF
TRBJ2-5 | TRBV5-1 | ASSTSGTGRETQY
TRBJ2-7 | TRBV7-2 | ASSLAAGALVEQY